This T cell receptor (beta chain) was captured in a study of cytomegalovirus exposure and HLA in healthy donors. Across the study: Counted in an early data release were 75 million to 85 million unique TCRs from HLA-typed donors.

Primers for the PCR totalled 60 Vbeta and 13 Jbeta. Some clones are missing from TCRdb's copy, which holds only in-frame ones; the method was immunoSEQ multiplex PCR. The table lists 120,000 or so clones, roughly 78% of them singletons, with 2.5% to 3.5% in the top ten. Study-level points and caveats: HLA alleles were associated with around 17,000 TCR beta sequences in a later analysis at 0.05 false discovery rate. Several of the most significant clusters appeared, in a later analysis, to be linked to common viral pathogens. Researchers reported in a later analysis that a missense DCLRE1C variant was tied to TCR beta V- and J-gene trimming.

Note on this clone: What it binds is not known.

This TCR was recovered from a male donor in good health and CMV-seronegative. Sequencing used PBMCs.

The CDR3 DNA is TGCGCCAGCAGCCTAACAGGGGGCAGAGCTGAAGCTTTCTTT. It is translated as CASSLTGGRAEAFF. V usage is TRBV5-1 and J usage is TRBJ1-1; TRBD1 aligns across 9 bases. This CDR3 has 14 residues. The germline gives CDR1 SGHRS, CDR2 YFSETQ. With 4 bases clipped from V and 6 bases from J, the junction kept 7 bases outside the gene matches.